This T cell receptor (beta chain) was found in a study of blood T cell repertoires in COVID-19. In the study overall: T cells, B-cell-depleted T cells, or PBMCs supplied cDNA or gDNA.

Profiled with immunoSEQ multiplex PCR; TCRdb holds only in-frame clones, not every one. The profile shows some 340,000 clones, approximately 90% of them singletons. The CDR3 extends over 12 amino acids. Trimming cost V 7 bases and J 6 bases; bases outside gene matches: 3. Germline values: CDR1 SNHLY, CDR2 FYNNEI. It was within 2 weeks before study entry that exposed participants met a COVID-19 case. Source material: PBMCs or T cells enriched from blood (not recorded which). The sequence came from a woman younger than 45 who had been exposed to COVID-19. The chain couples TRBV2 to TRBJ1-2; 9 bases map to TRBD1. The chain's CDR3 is CASTRQGDGYTF. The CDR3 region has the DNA TGTGCCAGCACGAGACAGGGGGATGGCTACACCTTC.